The T cell receptor beta chain described here comes from a study of blood T cell repertoires in COVID-19. The table came from immunoSEQ multiplex PCR; TCRdb's copy has only in-frame clones and leaves some out. The sample records around 94,000 clones, 91% being singletons. The sample was peripheral blood. This clonotype originated in a man between 18 and 35 years old with acute or convalescent COVID-19.

CDR3 bases: TGTGCCAGCAGTTACTCAGGGGGCGGTAATAACTATGGCTACACCTTC. Translated: CASSYSGGGNNYGYTF. V gene TRBV6-5 combines with J gene TRBJ1-2, with 7 bases fitting TRBD1. The germline V gene has CDR1 MNHEY and CDR2 SVGAGI. The J segment lost 1 base and the V segment lost 0 bases, leaving 5 bases of the junction unmatched. The CDR3 consists of 16 residues.